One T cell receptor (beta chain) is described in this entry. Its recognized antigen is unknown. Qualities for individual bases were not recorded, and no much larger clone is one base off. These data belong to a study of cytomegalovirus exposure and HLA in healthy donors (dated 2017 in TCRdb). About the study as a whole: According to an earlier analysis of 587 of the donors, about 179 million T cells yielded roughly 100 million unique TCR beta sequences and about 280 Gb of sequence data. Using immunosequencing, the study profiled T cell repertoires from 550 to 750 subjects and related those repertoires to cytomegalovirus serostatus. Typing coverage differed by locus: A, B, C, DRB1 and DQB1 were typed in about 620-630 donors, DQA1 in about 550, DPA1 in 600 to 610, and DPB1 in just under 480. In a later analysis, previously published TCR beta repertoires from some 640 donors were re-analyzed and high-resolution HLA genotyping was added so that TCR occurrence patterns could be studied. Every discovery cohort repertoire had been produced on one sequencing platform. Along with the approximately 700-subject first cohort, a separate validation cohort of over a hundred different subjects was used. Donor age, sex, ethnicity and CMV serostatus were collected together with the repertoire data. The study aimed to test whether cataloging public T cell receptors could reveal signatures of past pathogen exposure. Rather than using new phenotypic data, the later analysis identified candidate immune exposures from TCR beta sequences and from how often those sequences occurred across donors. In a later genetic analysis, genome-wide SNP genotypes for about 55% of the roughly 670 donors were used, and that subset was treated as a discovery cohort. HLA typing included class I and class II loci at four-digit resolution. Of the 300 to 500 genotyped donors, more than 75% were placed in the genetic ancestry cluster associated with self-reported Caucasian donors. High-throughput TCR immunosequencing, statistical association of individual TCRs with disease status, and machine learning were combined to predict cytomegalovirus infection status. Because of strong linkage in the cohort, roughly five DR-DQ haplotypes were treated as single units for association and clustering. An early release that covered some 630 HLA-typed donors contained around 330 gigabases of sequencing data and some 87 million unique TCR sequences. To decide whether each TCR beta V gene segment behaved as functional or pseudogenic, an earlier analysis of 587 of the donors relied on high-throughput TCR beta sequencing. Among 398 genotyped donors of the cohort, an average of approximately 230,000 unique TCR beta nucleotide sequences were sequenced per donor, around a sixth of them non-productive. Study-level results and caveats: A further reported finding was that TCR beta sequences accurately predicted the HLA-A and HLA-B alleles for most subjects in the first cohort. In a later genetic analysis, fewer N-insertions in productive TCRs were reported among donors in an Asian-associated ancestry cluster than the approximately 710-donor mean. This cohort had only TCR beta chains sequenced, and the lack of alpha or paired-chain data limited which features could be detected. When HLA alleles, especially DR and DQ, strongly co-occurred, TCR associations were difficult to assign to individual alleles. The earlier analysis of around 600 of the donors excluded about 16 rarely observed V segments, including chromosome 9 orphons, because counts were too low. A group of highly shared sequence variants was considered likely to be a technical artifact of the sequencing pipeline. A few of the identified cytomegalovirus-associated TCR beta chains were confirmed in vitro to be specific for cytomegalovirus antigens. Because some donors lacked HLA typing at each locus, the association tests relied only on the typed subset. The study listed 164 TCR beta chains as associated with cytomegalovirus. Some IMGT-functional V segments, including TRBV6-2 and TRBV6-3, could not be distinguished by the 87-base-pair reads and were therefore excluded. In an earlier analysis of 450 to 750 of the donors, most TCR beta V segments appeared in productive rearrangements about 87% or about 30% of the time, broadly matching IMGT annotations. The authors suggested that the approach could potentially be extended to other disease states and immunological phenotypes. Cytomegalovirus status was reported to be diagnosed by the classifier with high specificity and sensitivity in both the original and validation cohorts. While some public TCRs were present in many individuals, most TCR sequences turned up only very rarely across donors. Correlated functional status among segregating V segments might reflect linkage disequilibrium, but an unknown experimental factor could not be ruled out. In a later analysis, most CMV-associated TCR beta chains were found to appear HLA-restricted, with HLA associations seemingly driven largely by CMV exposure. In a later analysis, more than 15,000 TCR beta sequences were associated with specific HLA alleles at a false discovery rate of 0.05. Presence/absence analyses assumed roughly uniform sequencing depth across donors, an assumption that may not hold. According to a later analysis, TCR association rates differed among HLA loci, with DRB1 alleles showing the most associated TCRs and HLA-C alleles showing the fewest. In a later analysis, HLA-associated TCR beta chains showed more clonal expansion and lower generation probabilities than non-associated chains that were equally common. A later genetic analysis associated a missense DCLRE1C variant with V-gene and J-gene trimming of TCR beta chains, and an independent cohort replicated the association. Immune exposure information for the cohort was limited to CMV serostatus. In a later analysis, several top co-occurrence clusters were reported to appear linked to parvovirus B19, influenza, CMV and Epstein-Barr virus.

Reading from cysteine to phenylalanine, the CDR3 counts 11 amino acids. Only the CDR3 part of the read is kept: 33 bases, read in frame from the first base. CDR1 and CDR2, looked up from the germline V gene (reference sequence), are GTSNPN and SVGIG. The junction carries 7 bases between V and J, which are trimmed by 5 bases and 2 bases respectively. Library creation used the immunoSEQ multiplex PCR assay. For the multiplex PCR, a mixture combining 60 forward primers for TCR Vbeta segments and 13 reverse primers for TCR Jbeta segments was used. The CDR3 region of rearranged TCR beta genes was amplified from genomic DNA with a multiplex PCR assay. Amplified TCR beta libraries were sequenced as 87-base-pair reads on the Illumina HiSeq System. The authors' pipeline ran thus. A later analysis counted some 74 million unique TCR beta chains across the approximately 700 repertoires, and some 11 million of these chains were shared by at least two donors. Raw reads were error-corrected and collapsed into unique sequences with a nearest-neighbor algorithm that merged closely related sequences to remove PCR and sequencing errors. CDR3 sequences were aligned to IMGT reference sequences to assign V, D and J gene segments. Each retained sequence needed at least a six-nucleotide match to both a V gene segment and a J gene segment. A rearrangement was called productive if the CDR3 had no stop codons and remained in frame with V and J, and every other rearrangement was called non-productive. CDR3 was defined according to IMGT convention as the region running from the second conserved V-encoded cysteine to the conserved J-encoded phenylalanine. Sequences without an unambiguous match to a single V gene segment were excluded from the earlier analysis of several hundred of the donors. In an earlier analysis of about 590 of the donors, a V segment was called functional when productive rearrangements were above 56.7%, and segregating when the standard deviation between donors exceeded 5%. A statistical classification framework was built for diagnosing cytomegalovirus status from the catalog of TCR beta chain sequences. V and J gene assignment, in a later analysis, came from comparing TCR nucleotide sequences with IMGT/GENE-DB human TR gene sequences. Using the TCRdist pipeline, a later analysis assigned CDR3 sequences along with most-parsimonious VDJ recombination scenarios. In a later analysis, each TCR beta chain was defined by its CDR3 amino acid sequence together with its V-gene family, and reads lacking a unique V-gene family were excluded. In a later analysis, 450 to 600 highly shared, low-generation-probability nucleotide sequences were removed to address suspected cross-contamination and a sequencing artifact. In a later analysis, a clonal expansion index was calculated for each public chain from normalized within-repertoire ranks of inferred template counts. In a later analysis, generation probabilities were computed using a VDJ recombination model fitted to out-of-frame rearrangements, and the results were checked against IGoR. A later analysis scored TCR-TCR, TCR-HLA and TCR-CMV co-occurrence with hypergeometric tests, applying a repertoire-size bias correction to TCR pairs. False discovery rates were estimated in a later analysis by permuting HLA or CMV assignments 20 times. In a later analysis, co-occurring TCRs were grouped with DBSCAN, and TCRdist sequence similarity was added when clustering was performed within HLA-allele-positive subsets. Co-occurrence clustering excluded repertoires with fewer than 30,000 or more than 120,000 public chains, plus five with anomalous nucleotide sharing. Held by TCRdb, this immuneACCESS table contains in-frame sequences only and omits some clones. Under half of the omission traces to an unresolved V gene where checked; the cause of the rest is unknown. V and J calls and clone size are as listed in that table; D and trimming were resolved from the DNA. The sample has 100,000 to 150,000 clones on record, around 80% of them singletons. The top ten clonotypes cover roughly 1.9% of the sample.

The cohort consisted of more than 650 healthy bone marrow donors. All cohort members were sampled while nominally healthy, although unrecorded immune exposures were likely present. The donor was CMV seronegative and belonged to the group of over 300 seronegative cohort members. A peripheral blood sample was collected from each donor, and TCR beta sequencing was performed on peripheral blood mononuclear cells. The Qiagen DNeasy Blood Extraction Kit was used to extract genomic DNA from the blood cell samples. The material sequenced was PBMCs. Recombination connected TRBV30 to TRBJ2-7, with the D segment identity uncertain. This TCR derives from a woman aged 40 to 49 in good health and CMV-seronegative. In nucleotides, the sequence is TGTGCCTGGGAGGCTCCCTACGAGCAGTACTTC. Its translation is CAWEAPYEQYF.